These 10 T cell receptor beta chains originate from one sample sequenced in a study of OX40 agonist ivuxolimab in advanced cancers. TCRdb's table, derived via immunoSEQ multiplex PCR, lists solely in-frame clones and lacks some. The sample has approximately 66,000 clones; less than 85% are singletons. The material sequenced was CD4+ or CD8+ T cells sorted from blood, taken in a trial of the OX40 agonist ivuxolimab. All receptors come from an adult with an advanced solid tumor such as melanoma, head and neck, liver or kidney cancer.

The chain couples TRBV10-2 to TRBJ1-1, with 7 bases identical to TRBD1. Unmatched junction bases numbered 2, after V lost 2 bases and J lost 2 bases. The CDR3 contains 14 residues. Germline-derived CDR1 and CDR2 are WSHSY and SAAADI. The CDR3 region has the DNA TGCGCCAGCAGTGAGGGGACAGCTAACACTGAAGCTTTCTTT. Residues: CASSEGTANTEAFF.

This clone was counted a few times. The chain combines TRBV6-5 with TRBJ1-5, with D perhaps TRBD1 (5 bases). The CDR3 length is 14 residues. CDR1 MNHEY and CDR2 SVGAGI come from the germline V gene. Trimming took 8 bases from V and 7 from J, leaving 18 bases between them. The DNA for the CDR3 is TGTGCCAGCCGCGGGGCAGGTCAGGGCCAGCCCCAGCATTTT. This sequence encodes CASRGAGQGQPQHF.

The rearrangement uses TRBV5-1 and TRBJ2-7; D perhaps matches TRBD2 (5 bases). CDR3 length: 13 residues. V lost 0 bases and J lost 6, with 10 bases in between. The germline V gene encodes CDR1 SGHRS and CDR2 YFSETQ. In DNA form, the CDR3 reads TGCGCCAGCAGCTTGGACTTCCTAGCCGAGCAGTACTTC. Translated: CASSLDFLAEQYF.

The chain combines TRBV19 with TRBJ1-1; tentatively, D is TRBD1 (6 bases). The CDR3 is 15 residues long. The V gene lost 9 bases and the J gene lost 0 bases, with 17 bases spanning the gap. Germline V gene lookup returns CDR1 LNHDA and CDR2 SQIVND (reference sequence). This CDR3 is CASRTWTAVNTEAFF. CDR3 sequence (DNA): TGTGCCAGCCGAACCTGGACAGCCGTGAACACTGAAGCTTTCTTT.

This sequence joins TRBV19 and TRBJ1-2; D unclear. V was clipped by 6 bases and J by 4 bases, with 18 bases between them. Germline V CDR1 and CDR2: LNHDA, SQIVND (reference sequence). The CDR3 runs 15 residues. The CDR3 sequence is CASSPRLLRGYGYTF. The CDR3, as DNA: TGTGCCAGTAGCCCTAGACTCCTAAGAGGCTATGGCTACACCTTC.

The genes are TRBV6-1 and TRBJ1-3; 7 bases line up with TRBD1. The germline gives CDR1 MNHNS, CDR2 SASEGT. J lost 4 bases, V lost 8 bases, and 11 bases had no gene match. CDR3 length equals 15 residues. CDR3 coding DNA: TGTGCCAGCCTCGACAGGGTCGGTCCCGGAAACACCATATATTTT. Translation gives CASLDRVGPGNTIYF.

The V and J genes are TRBV4-1 and TRBJ1-3; D is possibly TRBD1 (5 bases). Trimming removed 3 bases at V and 4 bases at J, with 19 bases between. The CDR3 runs 17 residues. Germline assignment: CDR1 MGHRA and CDR2 YSYEKL. CDR3: CASSHPFRGPKGNTIYF. CDR3 bases: TGCGCCAGCAGCCACCCCTTCCGGGGACCTAAAGGAAACACCATATATTTT.

The chain carries TRBV7-9 and TRBJ2-7; TRBD1 matches 9 bases. Per germline, CDR1 SEHNR and CDR2 FQNEAQ (reference sequence). V trimming: 3 bases; J trimming: 5 bases; junction bases outside the gene matches: 5. The CDR3 length is 14 residues. For the CDR3, the DNA is TGTGCCAGCAGCTTCGGGGACAGGGTTCACGAGCAGTACTTC. This encodes CASSFGDRVHEQYF.

The V and J genes are TRBV11-3 and TRBJ2-7; D perhaps matches TRBD2 (6 bases). Germline V lookup: CDR1 SGHNT, CDR2 YENEEA. CDR3 length: 14 amino acids. V lost 5 bases, J lost 1 base, and 12 bases lay in between. The CDR3 loop reads CASSRGTRSYEQYF. The CDR3 coding sequence is TGTGCCAGCAGCCGGGGGACTCGGTCCTACGAGCAGTACTTC.

DNA for the CDR3: TGTGCCAGCAGCCACGGGGGGATCTATGGCTACACCTTC. Amino acids: CASSHGGIYGYTF. V gene TRBV14 combines with J gene TRBJ1-2, with D tentatively TRBD1 (5 bases). This CDR3 spans 13 amino acids. Trimming took off 3 bases at V and 4 bases at J, with 9 bases between the two ends. Germline V gene lookup returns CDR1 SGHDN and CDR2 FVKESK.